These 23 T cell receptor beta chains were sequenced from one sample in a study of radiation and T cells in renal cell carcinoma. As for time point: baseline pretreatment blood. As to treatment: 15 Gy SBRT to primary tumor, nephrectomy 4 weeks later. Produced via immunoSEQ multiplex PCR; TCRdb's table is partial and in-frame only. The sample records approximately 120,000 clones, around 84% being singletons. Material: blood, obtained from a patient whose treatment included radiotherapy and nephrectomy. These receptors all stem from a woman aged 60-75 years with renal cell carcinoma.

The chain employs TRBV7-8 and TRBJ2-1; D possibly corresponds to TRBD1 (6 bases). The CDR3 runs to 16 residues. Germline CDR1 and CDR2: SGHVS and FQNEAQ. V lost 1 base and J lost 4, with 14 bases in between. CDR3 DNA: TGTGCCAGCAGCTTAGGTTCGGGGACACAGTACAATGAGCAGTTCTTC. Encoded protein: CASSLGSGTQYNEQFF.

This clone is a singleton in its sample. The chain has TRBV2 and TRBJ1-2; D is undetermined. Germline assignment: CDR1 SNHLY and CDR2 FYNNEI. V dropped 1 base and J dropped 6 bases, with 15 bases sitting between them. CDR3 length equals 15 residues. CDR3 DNA: TGTGCCAGCAGTGAAGGATACAGAGACGCCCATGGCTACACCTTC. It yields the protein CASSEGYRDAHGYTF.

V and J are TRBV6-6 and TRBJ2-7; D is possibly TRBD1 (6 bases). Looked up from germline, CDR1 is MNHNY and CDR2 is SVGAGI (reference sequence). CDR3 size: 15 residues. Trimming pared 2 bases from V and 2 bases from J, leaving 13 bases between. CDR3 nucleotide sequence: TGTGCCAGCAGTTACGTGGGGGACACCACCTACGAGCAGTACTTC. Amino acid sequence: CASSYVGDTTYEQYF.

The CDR3 protein is CAISEVTGRGSGYTF. In nucleotides, the CDR3 is TGTGCCATCAGTGAGGTGACAGGGAGGGGTTCTGGCTACACCTTC. V is TRBV10-3 and J is TRBJ1-2; TRBD1 aligns across 7 bases. Unmatched junction bases numbered 10, after V lost 2 bases and J lost 7 bases. CDR1 ENHRY and CDR2 SYGVKD come from the germline V gene. This CDR3 has 15 residues.

This chain connects TRBV9 to TRBJ1-6, with unresolved D. With 4 bases removed from V and 0 bases from J, the gap between germline ends came to 5 bases. There are 14 residues in the CDR3. Germline-derived CDR1 and CDR2 are SGDLS and YYNGEE. The CDR3 nucleotides read TGTGCCAGCAGCTTGGGCTCCTATAATTCACCCCTCCACTTT. Translation gives CASSLGSYNSPLHF. The complete variable domain, with remaining parts taken from reference TRBV9 and TRBJ1-6, reads DSGVTQTPKHLITATGQRVTLRCSPRSGDLSVYWYQQSLDQGLQFLIQYYNGEERAKGNILERFSAQQFPDLHSELNLSSLELGDSALYFCASSLGSYNSPLHFGNGTRLTVT.

The chain is built from TRBV6-1 and TRBJ2-5; 7 bases match TRBD1. The CDR3 contains 15 residues. Germline CDR1 MNHNS, CDR2 SASEGT. V was pared by 4 bases and J by 1 base, with 6 bases of the junction left unmatched. CDR3 DNA: TGTGCCAGCAGTGCCGCTGGGACAGTCCAAGAGACCCAGTACTTC. Translation: CASSAAGTVQETQYF.

This chain uses TRBV7-2 with TRBJ2-2; TRBD1 might be the D (6 bases). Deletions cut 8 bases from V and 8 bases from J, with 15 bases between. The CDR3 covers 13 residues. CDR1 SGHTA and CDR2 FQGNSA come from the germline V gene. Here the CDR3 reads CASGVTGLGELFF. The CDR3 region has the DNA TGTGCCAGCGGGGTCACAGGGTTAGGGGAGCTGTTTTTT.

J is TRBJ1-1 and V is TRBV28; D is unresolved. CDR1 MDHEN and CDR2 SYDVKM come from the germline V gene. The CDR3 length is 12 residues. V lost 10 bases and J 1 base, leaving 10 bases between the germline ends. The CDR3, as DNA: TGTGCCACTGGACGGGGGAACACTGAAGCTTTCTTT. Translating gives CATGRGNTEAFF.

The chain recombines TRBV10-2 with TRBJ2-1, with TRBD2 matching over 11 bases. Germline-derived CDR1 and CDR2 are WSHSY and SAAADI. This CDR3 is built from 18 residues. V lost 4 bases to trimming and J lost 1 base; unmatched junction nucleotides: 9. CDR3 bases: TGCGCCAGCAGTGCCCCAATTAGCGGGAGGGATTCCTACAATGAGCAGTTCTTC. This encodes CASSAPISGRDSYNEQFF.

The rearrangement uses TRBV6-6 and TRBJ2-3, with TRBD2 as a possible D gene (5 bases). The CDR3 consists of 16 residues. Trimming removed 0 bases from V and 5 bases from J, with 15 bases in between. From germline, CDR1 is MNHNY and CDR2 SVGAGI (reference sequence). The CDR3 nucleotides are TGTGCCAGCAGTTACTCGGAGGTTCCGCCCTTAGATACGCAGTATTTT. Translated: CASSYSEVPPLDTQYF.

V gene TRBV6-1 combines with J gene TRBJ2-2; D might be TRBD1 (5 bases). Trimming removed 3 bases at V and 0 bases at J, with 11 bases between. The germline V gene encodes CDR1 MNHNS and CDR2 SASEGT. This CDR3 is 16 amino acids long. CDR3 in amino acids: CASSEVKGPNTGELFF. The CDR3 bases are TGTGCCAGCAGTGAGGTTAAGGGGCCGAACACCGGGGAGCTGTTTTTT.

The rearrangement links TRBV19 to TRBJ1-2; TRBD1 aligns across 7 bases. V shed 6 bases, J shed 7 bases, and the junction held 8 bases outside the gene matches. The CDR3 loop spans 13 amino acids. Germline-derived CDR1 and CDR2 are LNHDA and SQIVND (reference sequence). This CDR3 is CASSLQGVGGYTF. In DNA form, the CDR3 reads TGTGCCAGTAGCCTCCAGGGGGTAGGTGGCTACACCTTC.

The rearrangement uses TRBV6-1 and TRBJ1-6; D is unresolved. Trimming took 4 bases from V and 9 from J, leaving 16 bases between them. The CDR3 sequence is 15 residues long. Germline assignment: CDR1 MNHNS and CDR2 SASEGT. The CDR3 region has the DNA TGTGCCAGCAGTGGGACCGGGGAGAGTGGTTCACCCCTCCACTTT. It specifies CASSGTGESGSPLHF.

J is TRBJ1-5 and V is TRBV6-6, with a tentative D call TRBD1 (5 bases). Trimming stripped 2 bases from V and 1 base from J, with 6 bases between. The germline CDR1 and CDR2 sequences are MNHNY and SVGAGI (reference sequence). This CDR3 has 14 residues. The CDR3 reads CASSYAGSNQPQHF. The CDR3 DNA reads TGTGCCAGCAGTTACGCAGGGAGCAATCAGCCCCAGCATTTT.

This chain joins TRBV5-1 and TRBJ1-2; D call uncertain. V was pared by 0 bases and J by 7 bases, with 4 bases between. Germline CDR1 is SGHRS and CDR2 is YFSETQ. The CDR3 runs to 11 residues. CDR3 residues: CASSLDSGYTF. In nucleotides, the CDR3 is TGCGCCAGCAGCTTGGACAGTGGCTACACCTTC. Combining the CDR3 with reference TRBV5-1 and TRBJ1-2 gives the whole variable domain KAGVTQTPRYLIKTRGQQVTLSCSPISGHRSVSWYQQTPGQGLQFLFEYFSETQRNKGNFPGRFSGRQFSNSRSEMNVSTLELGDSALYLCASSLDSGYTFGSGTRLTVV.

This chain uses TRBV6-1 with TRBJ1-5; D gene uncertain. Trimming left V 0 bases short and J 6 bases short, with 6 bases between. The germline V gene has CDR1 MNHNS and CDR2 SASEGT. The CDR3 contains 13 residues. The CDR3 DNA sequence: TGTGCCAGCAGTGAAGCGCCCGGTCAGCCCCAGCATTTT. It encodes CASSEAPGQPQHF.

This clone has just one count. The V call is TRBV4-1, the J call TRBJ2-7, with TRBD2 matching 11 bases. CDR1 is MGHRA and CDR2 is YSYEKL in the germline V gene. This CDR3 comprises 16 residues. Trimming cost V 2 bases and J 1 base; bases outside gene matches: 4. CDR3 coding DNA: TGCGCCAGCAGCCAACTTCGACTAGCGGGATCCTACGAGCAGTACTTC. Translation gives CASSQLRLAGSYEQYF.

J is TRBJ1-4 and V is TRBV6-5, with 8 positions matching TRBD1. V was clipped by 4 bases and J by 5 bases; unmatched bases: 9. The germline V gene encodes CDR1 MNHEY and CDR2 SVGAGI. This CDR3 spans 16 amino acids. DNA of the CDR3: TGTGCCAGCAGTTTAAATGACAGGGGAGTCAATGAAAAACTGTTTTTT. This gives the protein CASSLNDRGVNEKLFF.

This sequence joins TRBV5-1 and TRBJ1-1, with TRBD1 as a possible D gene (6 bases). The V end lost 4 bases, the J end lost 1 base, and 11 bases lay between the germline ends. The CDR3 spans 14 residues. Germline V lookup: CDR1 SGHRS, CDR2 YFSETQ. The CDR3 is CASSAHRENTEAFF. The CDR3 DNA sequence: TGCGCCAGCAGCGCGCACAGGGAGAACACTGAAGCTTTCTTT.

The chain combines TRBV2 with TRBJ2-2, with 9 bases that match TRBD1. CDR1 and CDR2 (germline): SNHLY, FYNNEI. The CDR3 covers 16 residues. The V segment lost 5 bases and the J segment 0 bases; nucleotides outside the gene matches: 4. The CDR3 region is CASSKRTGANTGELFF. Here the CDR3 DNA reads TGTGCCAGCAGTAAGAGGACAGGGGCGAACACCGGGGAGCTGTTTTTT. Combining the CDR3 with reference TRBV2 and TRBJ2-2 gives the whole variable domain EPEVTQTPSHQVTQMGQEVILRCVPISNHLYFYWYRQILGQKVEFLVSFYNNEISEKSEIFDDQFSVERPDGSNFTLKIRSTKLEDSAMYFCASSKRTGANTGELFFGEGSRLTVL.

The chain carries TRBV4-1 and TRBJ2-7; D might be TRBD2 (6 bases). The CDR3 contains 16 residues. V dropped 1 base and J dropped 6 bases, with 19 bases sitting between them. Germline assignment: CDR1 MGHRA and CDR2 YSYEKL. CDR3 amino acids: CASSQVPDYGPREQYF. The CDR3 DNA follows: TGCGCCAGCAGCCAAGTGCCGGACTACGGACCGCGCGAGCAGTACTTC.

This clone was counted once. This chain links TRBV5-5 with TRBJ1-1, with D tentatively TRBD1 (5 bases). The CDR3 has 13 amino acids. Looked up from germline, CDR1 is SGHKS and CDR2 is YYEKEE (reference sequence). V shed 0 bases and J shed 7 bases, with 10 bases lying between them. CDR3 sequence: CASSLEGLGEAFF. The CDR3 bases are TGTGCCAGCAGCTTGGAGGGGCTAGGTGAAGCTTTCTTT.

V is TRBV5-1 and J is TRBJ1-6, with unresolved D. The CDR3 covers 15 residues. The V and J ends lost 0 bases and 7 bases respectively, with 11 bases between them. The V gene's germline CDR1 is SGHRS and CDR2 YFSETQ. The CDR3 region is CASSLDGLSNSPLHF. The DNA of the CDR3 is TGCGCCAGCAGCTTGGACGGACTGTCGAATTCACCCCTCCACTTT.